This T cell receptor (beta chain) was obtained from a study of regulatory T cells in long-lasting Graves disease. Whole-study findings and limits: Accuracy may have been reduced by the small sample size. The study found TRBV28, TRBJ1-2 and TRBJ2-5 favored in persistent disease. Persistent patients had more shared public clonotypes (roughly 2,700) than new patients (about 1,000).

Time point in this sample: newly diagnosed GD, antithyroid drugs for less than 3 months. PBMCs provided the RNA from which the TCR library was made. This clonotype was seen at least ten times. Its antigen is as yet unknown. Deletions cut 8 bases from V and 0 bases from J, with 14 bases between. The CDR3 sequence is 15 residues long. CDR1 MGHRA and CDR2 YSYEKL come from the germline V gene. Building the TCR beta libraries relied on iRepertoire HTBI primers, and CDR3 regions underwent Arm-PCR. Each CDR3 protein is one row after TCRdb ran MiXCR on the multiplex PCR reads. This sample has hundreds of thousands of distinct CDR3 sequences, with approximately 12% found just once. The same sample was also studied in work on T cells in Graves' hyperthyroidism and ophthalmopathy. This second study notes: An initial round of RT-PCR targeting the TCR CDR3 relied on the HTBI primer set.

This material consisted of peripheral blood mononuclear cells (PBMCs), taken at new diagnosis, from a patient treated with antithyroid drugs. This receptor was identified in a woman in her thirties with Graves disease. The chain combines TRBV4-1 with TRBJ2-1, with D uncertain. CDR3 sequence reads: CASSPQTSSYNEQFF. Here the CDR3 DNA reads TGCGCCAGCTCGCCACAGACCAGCTCCTACAATGAGCAGTTCTTC.